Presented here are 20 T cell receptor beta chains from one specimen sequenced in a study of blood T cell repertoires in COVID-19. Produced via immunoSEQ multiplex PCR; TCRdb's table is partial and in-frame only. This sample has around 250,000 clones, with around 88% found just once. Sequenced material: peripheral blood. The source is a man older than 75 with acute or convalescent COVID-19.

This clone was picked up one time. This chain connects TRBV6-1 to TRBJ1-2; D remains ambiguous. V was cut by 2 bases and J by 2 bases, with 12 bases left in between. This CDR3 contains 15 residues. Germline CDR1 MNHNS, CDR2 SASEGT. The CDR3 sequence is CASSEILGGNYGYTF. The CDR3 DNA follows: TGTGCCAGCAGTGAAATTTTGGGAGGGAACTATGGCTACACCTTC.

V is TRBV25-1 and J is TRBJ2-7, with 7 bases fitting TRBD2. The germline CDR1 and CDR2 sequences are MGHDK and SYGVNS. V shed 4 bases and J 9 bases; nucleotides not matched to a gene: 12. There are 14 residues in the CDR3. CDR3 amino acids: CASSVGEGRGGQYF. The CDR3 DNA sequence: TGTGCCAGCAGTGTGGGGGAGGGCCGCGGGGGGCAGTACTTC.

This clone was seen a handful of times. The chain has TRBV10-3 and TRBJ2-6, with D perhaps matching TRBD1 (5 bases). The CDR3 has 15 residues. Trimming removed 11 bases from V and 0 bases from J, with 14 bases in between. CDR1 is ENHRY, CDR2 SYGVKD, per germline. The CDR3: CAVGDGDSGANVLTF. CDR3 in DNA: TGTGCCGTAGGGGATGGGGACTCTGGGGCCAACGTCCTGACTTTC.

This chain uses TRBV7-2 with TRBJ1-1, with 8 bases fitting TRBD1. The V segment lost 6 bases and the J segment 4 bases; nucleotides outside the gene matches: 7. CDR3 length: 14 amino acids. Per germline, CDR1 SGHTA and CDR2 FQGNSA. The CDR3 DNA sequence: TGTGCCAGCAGGGACAGGGAAGGGTTCACTGAAGCTTTCTTT. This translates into CASRDREGFTEAFF. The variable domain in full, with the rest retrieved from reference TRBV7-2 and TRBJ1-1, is GAGVSQSPSNKVTEKGKDVELRCDPISGHTALYWYRQSLGQGLEFLIYFQGNSAPDKSGLPSDRFSAERTGGSVSTLTIQRTQQEDSAVYLCASRDREGFTEAFFGQGTRLTVV.

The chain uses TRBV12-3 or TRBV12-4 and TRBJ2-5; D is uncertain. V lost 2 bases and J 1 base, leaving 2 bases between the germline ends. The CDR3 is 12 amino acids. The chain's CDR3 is CASSLLQETQYF. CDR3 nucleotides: TGTGCCAGCAGTTTACTCCAAGAGACCCAGTACTTC.

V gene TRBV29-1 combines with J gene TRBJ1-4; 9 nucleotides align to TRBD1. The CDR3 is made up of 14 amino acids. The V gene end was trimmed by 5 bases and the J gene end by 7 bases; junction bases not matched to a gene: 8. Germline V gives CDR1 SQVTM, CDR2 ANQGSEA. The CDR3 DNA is TGCAGCGTTTCCGAACAGGGGGCTAGTGAAAAACTGTTTTTT. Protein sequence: CSVSEQGASEKLFF.

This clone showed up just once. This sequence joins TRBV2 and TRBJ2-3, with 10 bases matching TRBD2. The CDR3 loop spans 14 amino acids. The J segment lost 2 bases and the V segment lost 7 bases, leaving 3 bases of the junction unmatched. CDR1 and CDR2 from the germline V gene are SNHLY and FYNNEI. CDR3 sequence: CASKREGPTDTQYF. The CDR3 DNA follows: TGTGCCAGCAAGCGGGAGGGCCCCACAGATACGCAGTATTTT.

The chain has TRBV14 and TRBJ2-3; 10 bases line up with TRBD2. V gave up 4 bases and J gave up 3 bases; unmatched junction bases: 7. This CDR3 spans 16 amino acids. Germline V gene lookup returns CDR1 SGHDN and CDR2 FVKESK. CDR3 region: CASSPRASGSTDTQYF. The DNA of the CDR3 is TGTGCCAGCAGCCCCCGAGCTAGCGGGAGTACAGATACGCAGTATTTT. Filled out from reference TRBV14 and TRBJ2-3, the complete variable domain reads EAGVTQFPSHSVIEKGQTVTLRCDPISGHDNLYWYRRVMGKEIKFLLHFVKESKQDESGMPNNRFLAERTGGTYSTLKVQPAELEDSGVYFCASSPRASGSTDTQYFGPGTRLTVL.

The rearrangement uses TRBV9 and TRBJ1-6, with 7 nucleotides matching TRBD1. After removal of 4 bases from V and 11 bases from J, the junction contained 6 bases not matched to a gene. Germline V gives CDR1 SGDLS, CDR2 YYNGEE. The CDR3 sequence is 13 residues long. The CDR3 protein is CASSSTGSTPLHF. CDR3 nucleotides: TGTGCCAGCAGCTCGACAGGGTCTACACCCCTCCACTTT.

The CDR3 DNA reads as TGTGCCAGCAGCGTTAGTTCGGGGAGGTCCGGGGAGCTGTTTTTT. This gives the protein CASSVSSGRSGELFF. V is TRBV11-2 and J is TRBJ2-2; tentative D call: TRBD2 (6 bases). Trimming shortened V by 5 bases and J by 6 bases, and 16 bases separated the two germline ends. This CDR3 spans 15 amino acids. The V gene's germline CDR1 is SGHAT and CDR2 FQNNGV.

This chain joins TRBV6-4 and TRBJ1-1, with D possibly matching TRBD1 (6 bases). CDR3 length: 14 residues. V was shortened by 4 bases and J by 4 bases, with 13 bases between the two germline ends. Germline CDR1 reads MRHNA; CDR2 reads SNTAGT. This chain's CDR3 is CASSAQDSGTEAFF. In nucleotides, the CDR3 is TGTGCCAGCAGTGCCCAGGACAGTGGCACTGAAGCTTTCTTT.

CDR3 bases: TGTGCCAGCTCACCACCTATGCGAGTTGGCACCGGGGAGCTGTTTTTT. It specifies CASSPPMRVGTGELFF. V and J are TRBV18 and TRBJ2-2, with unresolved D. Germline V gives CDR1 KGHSH, CDR2 LQKENI. This CDR3 has 16 amino acids. V dropped 0 bases and J dropped 4 bases, with 12 bases sitting between them. Full variable domain (outside the CDR3, taken from reference TRBV18 and TRBJ2-2): NAGVMQNPRHLVRRRGQEARLRCSPMKGHSHVYWYRQLPEEGLKFMVYLQKENIIDESGMPKERFSAEFPKEGPSILRIQQVVRGDSAAYFCASSPPMRVGTGELFFGEGSRLTVL.

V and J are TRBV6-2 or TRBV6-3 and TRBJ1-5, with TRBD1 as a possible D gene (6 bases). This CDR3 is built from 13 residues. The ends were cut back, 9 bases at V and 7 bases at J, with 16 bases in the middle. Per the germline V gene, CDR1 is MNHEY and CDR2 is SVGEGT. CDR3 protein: CASSNRESQPQHF. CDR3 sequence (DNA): TGTGCCAGTAGTAACAGGGAATCCCAGCCCCAGCATTTT.

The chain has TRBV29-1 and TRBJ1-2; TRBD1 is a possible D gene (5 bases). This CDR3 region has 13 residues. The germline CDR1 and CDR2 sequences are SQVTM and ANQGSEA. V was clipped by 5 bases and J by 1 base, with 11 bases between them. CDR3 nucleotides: TGCAGCGTTTCGACAGAGGATAACTATGGCTACACCTTC. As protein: CSVSTEDNYGYTF. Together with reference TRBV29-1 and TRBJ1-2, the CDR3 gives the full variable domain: SAVISQKPSRDICQRGTSLTIQCQVDSQVTMMFWYRQQPGQSLTLIATANQGSEATYESGFVIDKFPISRPNLTFSTLTVSNMSPEDSSIYLCSVSTEDNYGYTFGSGTRLTVV.

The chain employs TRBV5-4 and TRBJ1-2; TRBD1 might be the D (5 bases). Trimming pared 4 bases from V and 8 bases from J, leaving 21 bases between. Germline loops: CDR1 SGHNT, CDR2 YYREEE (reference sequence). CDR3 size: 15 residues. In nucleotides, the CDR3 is TGTGCCAGCAGCCCCGAGTTCGGGGGGGTTAAGGGCTACACCTTC. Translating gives CASSPEFGGVKGYTF.

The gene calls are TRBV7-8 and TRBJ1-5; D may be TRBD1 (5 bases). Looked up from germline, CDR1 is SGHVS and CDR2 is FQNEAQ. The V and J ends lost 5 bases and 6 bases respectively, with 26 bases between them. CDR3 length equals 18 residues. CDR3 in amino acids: CASSPLWRAGKSVQPQHF. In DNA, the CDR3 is TGTGCCAGCAGCCCTCTGTGGCGTGCAGGGAAAAGCGTTCAGCCCCAGCATTTT.

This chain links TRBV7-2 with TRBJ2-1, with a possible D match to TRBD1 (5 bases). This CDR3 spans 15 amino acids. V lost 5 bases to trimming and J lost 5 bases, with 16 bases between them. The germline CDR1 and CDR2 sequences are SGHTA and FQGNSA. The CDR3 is CASSPFGAADNEQFF. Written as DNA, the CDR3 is TGTGCCAGCAGCCCTTTTGGGGCAGCAGACAATGAGCAGTTCTTC.

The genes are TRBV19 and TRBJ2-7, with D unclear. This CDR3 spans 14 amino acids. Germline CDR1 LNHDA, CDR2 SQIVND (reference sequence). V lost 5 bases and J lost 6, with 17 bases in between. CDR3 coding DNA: TGTGCCAGTAGTCCCTCGGGTGCGATGGGCGAGCAGTACTTC. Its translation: CASSPSGAMGEQYF.

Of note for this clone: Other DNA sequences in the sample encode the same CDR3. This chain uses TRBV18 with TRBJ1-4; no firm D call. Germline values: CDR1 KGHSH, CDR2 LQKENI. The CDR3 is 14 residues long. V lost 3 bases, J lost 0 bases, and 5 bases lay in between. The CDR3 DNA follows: TGTGCCAGCTCACCCCTAGCAACTAATGAAAAACTGTTTTTT. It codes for CASSPLATNEKLFF.

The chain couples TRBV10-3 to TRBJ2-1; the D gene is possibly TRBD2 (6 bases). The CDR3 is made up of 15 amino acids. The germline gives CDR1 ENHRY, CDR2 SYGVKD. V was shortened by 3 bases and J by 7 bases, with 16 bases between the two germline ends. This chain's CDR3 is CAISERELAVNEQFF. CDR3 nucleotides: TGTGCCATCAGTGAACGGGAACTAGCAGTAAATGAGCAGTTCTTC.